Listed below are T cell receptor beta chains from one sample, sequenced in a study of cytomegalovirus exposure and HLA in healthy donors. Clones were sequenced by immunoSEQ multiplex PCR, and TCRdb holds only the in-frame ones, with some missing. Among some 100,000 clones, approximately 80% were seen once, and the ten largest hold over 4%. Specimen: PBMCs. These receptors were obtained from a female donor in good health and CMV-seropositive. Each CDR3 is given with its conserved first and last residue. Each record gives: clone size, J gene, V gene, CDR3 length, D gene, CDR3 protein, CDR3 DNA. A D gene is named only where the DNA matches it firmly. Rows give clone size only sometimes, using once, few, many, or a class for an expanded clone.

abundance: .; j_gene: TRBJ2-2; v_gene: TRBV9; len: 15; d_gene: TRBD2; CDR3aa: CASSVGLAGDWELFF; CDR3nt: TGTGCCAGCAGCGTAGGCCTAGCGGGAGATTGGGAGCTGTTTTTT
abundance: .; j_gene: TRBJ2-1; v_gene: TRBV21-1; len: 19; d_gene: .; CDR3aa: CASCKPPPGTSARRVGQFF; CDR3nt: TGTGCCAGCTGCAAGCCCCCCCCGGGGACTAGCGCGAGGCGCGTGGGGCAGTTCTTC
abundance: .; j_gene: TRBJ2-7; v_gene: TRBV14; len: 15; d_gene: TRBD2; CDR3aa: CASSHSGRAPYEQYF; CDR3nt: TGTGCCAGCAGTCATAGCGGGAGGGCCCCCTACGAGCAGTACTTC
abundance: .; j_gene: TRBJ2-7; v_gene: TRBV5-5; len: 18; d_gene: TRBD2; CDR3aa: CASSPLTSGGLLPHEQYF; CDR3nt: TGTGCCAGCAGCCCCTTGACTAGCGGGGGGTTACTCCCCCACGAGCAGTACTTC
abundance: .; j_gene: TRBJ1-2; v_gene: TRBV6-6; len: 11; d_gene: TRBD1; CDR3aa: CAARTGSGYTF; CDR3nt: TGTGCCGCGAGGACAGGGTCTGGCTACACCTTC
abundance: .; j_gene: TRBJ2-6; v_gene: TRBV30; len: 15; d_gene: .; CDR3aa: CAWSVLGFGANVLTF; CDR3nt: TGTGCCTGGAGTGTACTAGGGTTCGGGGCCAACGTCCTGACTTTC
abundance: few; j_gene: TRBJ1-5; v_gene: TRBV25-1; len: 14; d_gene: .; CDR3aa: CASSPRTDISPQHF; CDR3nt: TGTGCCAGCAGTCCACGGACAGATATCAGCCCCCAGCATTTT
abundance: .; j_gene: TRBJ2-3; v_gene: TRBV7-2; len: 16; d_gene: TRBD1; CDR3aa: CASSLLRQGRGDTQYF; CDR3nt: TGTGCCAGCAGCTTACTCCGACAGGGAAGAGGAGATACGCAGTATTTT
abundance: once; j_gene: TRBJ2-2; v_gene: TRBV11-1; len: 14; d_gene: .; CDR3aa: CASSSRWVTGELFF; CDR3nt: TGTGCCAGCAGCTCTAGATGGGTGACCGGGGAGCTGTTTTTT
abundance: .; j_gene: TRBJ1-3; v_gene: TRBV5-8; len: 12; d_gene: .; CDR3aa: CASSLGLAKEDF; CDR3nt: TGTGCCAGCAGCTTGGGACTAGCCAAGGAGGATTTT
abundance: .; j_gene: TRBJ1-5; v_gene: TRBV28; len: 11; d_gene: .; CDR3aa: CASSLSGCPRF; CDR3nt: TGTGCCAGCAGTTTATCCGGGTGTCCTCGCTTT
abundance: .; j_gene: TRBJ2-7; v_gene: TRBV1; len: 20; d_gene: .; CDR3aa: CTSSQPPLVRGTGHSYEQYF; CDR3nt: TGCACCAGCAGCCAACCCCCGTTGGTACGAGGGACAGGGCATTCCTACGAGCAGTACTTC